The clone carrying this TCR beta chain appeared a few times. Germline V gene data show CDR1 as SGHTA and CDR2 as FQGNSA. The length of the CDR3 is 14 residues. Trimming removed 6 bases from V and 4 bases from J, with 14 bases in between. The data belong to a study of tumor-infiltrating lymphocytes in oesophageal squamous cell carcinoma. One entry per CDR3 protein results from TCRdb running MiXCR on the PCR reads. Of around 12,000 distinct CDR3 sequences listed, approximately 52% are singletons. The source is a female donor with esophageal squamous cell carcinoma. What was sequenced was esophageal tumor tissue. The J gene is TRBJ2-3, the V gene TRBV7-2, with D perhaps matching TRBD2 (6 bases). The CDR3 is CASRLAPLADTQYF. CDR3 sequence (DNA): TGTGCCAGCAGACTAGCCCCCTTAGCAGATACGCAGTATTTT.